This T cell receptor beta chain is from a study of blood T cell repertoires in COVID-19. In the authors' workflow: Estimation of nucleated cell counts relied on the amplification of reference gene primers. Profiling relied on immunoSEQ multiplex PCR, and the TCRdb table lists in-frame clones only, not all of them. V and J calls and clone size are given by that table; D and trimming were obtained from the DNA. This sample has 25,000 to 35,000 clones, with 85% found just once. This clone showed up just a few times. The CDR3 consists of 17 residues. Deletions cut 0 bases from V and 3 bases from J, with 14 bases between. CDR1 is LGHNA, CDR2 YSLEER, per germline.

This TCR was sampled from a human donor in a cohort sampled during active COVID-19. The sample taken for sequencing was peripheral blood. The chain employs TRBV4-3 and TRBJ2-2; the D gene is possibly TRBD2 (6 bases). The CDR3 region has the DNA TGCGCCAGCAGCCAAGATGGGGCGGGGAGGCACACCGGGGAGCTGTTTTTT. Translating gives CASSQDGAGRHTGELFF.